The 31 T cell receptor beta chains below were found in one sample sequenced in a study of shared clonotypes between healthy human individuals. This table comes from immunoSEQ multiplex PCR, and its TCRdb copy is limited to in-frame clones, with some not included. The sample lists 780,000 or so clones, roughly 72% occurring once. Sequenced: memory CD4+ T cells sorted from blood. Subset indicated: CD45RA-negative fraction. These receptors all come from a woman younger than 45 in good health.

This chain links TRBV5-1 with TRBJ2-5; TRBD1 matches at 9 bases. The CDR3 loop spans 18 amino acids. Germline assignment: CDR1 SGHRS and CDR2 YFSETQ. Germline trimming cut 4 bases from V and 1 base from J; bases unmatched to any gene: 14. The CDR3 DNA follows: TGCGCCAGCAGCAAACAGGGGGCGGCCATGGAAATCCAAGAGACCCAGTACTTC. Its translation is CASSKQGAAMEIQETQYF. Filled out from reference TRBV5-1 and TRBJ2-5, the complete variable domain reads KAGVTQTPRYLIKTRGQQVTLSCSPISGHRSVSWYQQTPGQGLQFLFEYFSETQRNKGNFPGRFSGRQFSNSRSEMNVSTLELGDSALYLCASSKQGAAMEIQETQYFGPGTRLLVL.

This clone was seen a handful of times. The chain uses TRBV27 and TRBJ1-1, with a tentative D call TRBD1 (5 bases). Germline V CDR1 and CDR2: MNHEY, SMNVEV (reference sequence). The CDR3 has 16 amino acids. Trimming shortened V by 3 bases and J by 3 bases, and 17 bases separated the two germline ends. The CDR3 coding sequence is TGTGCCAGCAGTTTCTCCGGGGCCCGATTTCACACTGAAGCTTTCTTT. It specifies CASSFSGARFHTEAFF.

The genes are TRBV7-2 and TRBJ1-4; no clear D. The CDR3 runs to 14 residues. Germline CDR1 and CDR2: SGHTA and FQGNSA. Between the trimmed V and J ends, which lost 2 bases and 8 bases, there was a span of 12 bases. The CDR3 loop reads CASSLQDGREKLFF. The DNA of the CDR3 is TGTGCCAGCAGCTTACAGGACGGGCGGGAAAAACTGTTTTTT.

Only a few counts were recorded for this clone. The gene calls are TRBV20-1 and TRBJ2-5, with D uncertain. The closer fit of TRBJ2-7 to the DNA end suggests the J call may be wrong. CDR1 and CDR2 (germline): DFQATT, SNEGSKA (reference sequence). The CDR3 covers 11 residues. In nucleotides, the CDR3 is TGCAGTGCTAGTTCCCACTACGAGCAGTACTTC. This sequence encodes CSASSHYEQYF.

This clone was observed a handful of times. This chain links TRBV29-1 with TRBJ1-1; D remains unclear. CDR3 size: 12 residues. Germline-derived CDR1 and CDR2 are SQVTM and ANQGSEA. Trimming shortened V by 4 bases and J by 5 bases, and 11 bases separated the two germline ends. This CDR3 is CSVVKMWTEAFF. CDR3 nucleotide sequence: TGCAGCGTTGTTAAGATGTGGACTGAAGCTTTCTTT.

The chain couples TRBV28 to TRBJ2-7; a possible D gene is TRBD2 (7 bases). Germline values: CDR1 MDHEN, CDR2 SYDVKM. The CDR3 is made up of 14 amino acids. V dropped 8 bases and J dropped 2 bases, with 16 bases sitting between them. The CDR3 nucleotides are TGTGCCAGCCGGGGGGCGGGAGAAACCTACGAGCAGTACTTC. Protein: CASRGAGETYEQYF.

This clone has more than one count but fewer than ten. V gene TRBV19 combines with J gene TRBJ1-5, with D maybe TRBD1 (5 bases). Germline lookup yields CDR1 LNHDA and CDR2 SQIVND (reference sequence). Trimming removed 1 base from V and 2 bases from J, with 9 bases in between. This CDR3 contains 15 residues. In nucleotides, the CDR3 is TGTGCCAGTAGTATAGGGAAGACAGGCAATCAGCCCCAGCATTTT. This codes for CASSIGKTGNQPQHF.

In the case of this clone: A read error may account for a junction end that differs from germline. V and J are TRBV2 and TRBJ2-5; TRBD2 matches 10 bases. Per the germline V gene, CDR1 is SNHLY and CDR2 is FYNNEI. CDR3 size: 14 residues. CDR3 in DNA: TGTGCCAGCAGTGAATCGGGACTAGCGTCTTCTGGGGACTTC. This sequence encodes CASSESGLASSGDF.

The rearrangement links TRBV6-6 to TRBJ1-5; D ambiguous. V lost 6 bases and J lost 6, with 9 bases in between. Germline-derived CDR1 and CDR2 are MNHNY and SVGAGI (reference sequence). The CDR3 runs to 12 residues. This CDR3 reads CASRGDGQPQHF. CDR3 DNA: TGTGCCAGCAGGGGAGATGGTCAGCCCCAGCATTTT.

This clone was seen a few times. The J gene is TRBJ2-1, the V gene TRBV28, with a tentative D call TRBD2 (5 bases). Trimming shortened V by 7 bases and J by 0 bases, and 10 bases separated the two germline ends. The CDR3 runs to 14 residues. CDR1 is MDHEN and CDR2 is SYDVKM in the germline V gene. The CDR3 DNA reads as TGTGCCAGCAATGCGGAGGTCTCCTACAATGAGCAGTTCTTC. This translates into CASNAEVSYNEQFF.

The rearrangement links TRBV6-1 to TRBJ2-3; 7 positions agree with TRBD1. CDR3 size: 15 residues. Germline-derived CDR1 and CDR2 are MNHNS and SASEGT. V dropped 5 bases and J dropped 2; count of bases not matched to a gene: 7. CDR3 protein: CASSHDRVPTDTQYF. CDR3 bases: TGTGCCAGCAGTCATGACAGGGTCCCCACAGATACGCAGTATTTT.

The chain uses TRBV6-4 and TRBJ2-5; TRBD2 aligns across 9 bases. CDR1 and CDR2 (germline): MRHNA, SNTAGT. The trim removed 3 bases at V and 3 bases at J, leaving 5 bases unmatched. This CDR3 has 15 amino acids. In DNA form, the CDR3 reads TGTGCCAGCAGTGAGCGGGAGGGCCCCGAAGAGACCCAGTACTTC. Protein product: CASSEREGPEETQYF.

This chain uses TRBV6-1 with TRBJ1-2; TRBD1 matches at 7 bases. The germline CDR1 and CDR2 sequences are MNHNS and SASEGT. The CDR3 length is 13 residues. Losses at the gene ends were 8 bases for V and 3 bases for J; bases not matched to a gene: 6. CDR3 coding DNA: TGTGCCAGCTCCAGGGGGGGAGACTATGGCTACACCTTC. This codes for CASSRGGDYGYTF.

Only a few counts were recorded for this clone. J is TRBJ1-5 and V is TRBV2, with a weak D call TRBD1 (6 bases). The germline V and J ends were trimmed by 2 bases and 0 bases, with 8 bases remaining between them. The CDR3 extends over 15 amino acids. CDR1 and CDR2 from the germline V gene are SNHLY and FYNNEI. The CDR3 spells CASSESGHSNQPQHF. Written as DNA, the CDR3 is TGTGCCAGCAGTGAATCGGGACATAGCAATCAGCCCCAGCATTTT. The entire variable domain, with the rest obtained from reference TRBV2 and TRBJ1-5, is as follows: EPEVTQTPSHQVTQMGQEVILRCVPISNHLYFYWYRQILGQKVEFLVSFYNNEISEKSEIFDDQFSVERPDGSNFTLKIRSTKLEDSAMYFCASSESGHSNQPQHFGDGTRLSIL.

The rearrangement joins TRBV28 to TRBJ1-2; D possibly corresponds to TRBD1 (6 bases). Germline assignment: CDR1 MDHEN and CDR2 SYDVKM. V was cut by 5 bases and J by 4 bases, with 11 bases left in between. The CDR3 is 13 residues long. CDR3 loop: CASSLDRRYGYTF. The CDR3 DNA is TGTGCCAGCAGTCTTGACAGGCGCTATGGCTACACCTTC.

The gene calls are TRBV29-1 and TRBJ2-7; 10 bases match TRBD1. Trimming cost V 2 bases and J 5 bases; bases outside gene matches: 6. This CDR3 is built from 14 residues. Germline CDR1 SQVTM, CDR2 ANQGSEA. The CDR3 DNA follows: TGCAGCGTTGAACCCGGGACAGGGGTCCACGAGCAGTACTTC. Its translation: CSVEPGTGVHEQYF.

The CDR3 reads CASSLSVLAENNEQFF. As DNA, the CDR3 is TGTGCCAGCAGCTTAAGTGTCCTAGCGGAAAACAATGAGCAGTTCTTC. The chain employs TRBV7-2 and TRBJ2-1; 7 nucleotides line up with TRBD2. There are 16 residues in the CDR3. J gave up 5 bases and V 2 bases, and 9 bases lay outside the gene matches. The germline CDR1 and CDR2 sequences are SGHTA and FQGNSA.

This clone was picked up a small number of times. The rearrangement links TRBV10-1 to TRBJ2-7, with D uncertain. CDR3 length: 14 residues. Germline V gene lookup returns CDR1 WNHNN and CDR2 SYGVQD (reference sequence). Trimming left V 4 bases short and J 0 bases short, with 10 bases between. The CDR3 coding sequence is TGCGCCAGCAGTGTTTCGGGCGGCTCCTACGAGCAGTACTTC. Translated: CASSVSGGSYEQYF.

Worth noting for this clone: The same CDR3 also results from other DNA sequences found in this sample. The rearrangement joins TRBV5-1 to TRBJ2-3; TRBD1 aligns across 8 bases. Germline values: CDR1 SGHRS, CDR2 YFSETQ. Germline trimming cut 3 bases from V and 5 bases from J; bases unmatched to any gene: 5. CDR3 length equals 14 residues. The CDR3 nucleotides read TGCGCCAGCAGCTACGGACAGGGTGGAGATACGCAGTATTTT. It encodes CASSYGQGGDTQYF.

This clone was detected once. This chain uses TRBV6-6 with TRBJ1-5; D unresolved. Germline V gives CDR1 MNHNY, CDR2 SVGAGI (reference sequence). Trimming stripped 0 bases from V and 1 base from J, with 7 bases between. The CDR3 is 15 residues long. CDR3: CASSYSGLSNQPQHF. CDR3 DNA: TGTGCCAGCAGTTACTCAGGGTTAAGCAATCAGCCCCAGCATTTT.

Concerning this clone: At the DNA level, this CDR3 is encoded by other sequences in the same sample as well. The rearrangement links TRBV9 to TRBJ1-5; D possibly corresponds to TRBD1 (5 bases). The CDR3 totals 13 residues. V lost 2 bases, J lost 4 bases, and 7 bases lay in between. Germline assignment: CDR1 SGDLS and CDR2 YYNGEE. The CDR3 protein is CASSVGPNQPQHF. The CDR3 bases are TGTGCCAGCAGCGTGGGACCAAATCAGCCCCAGCATTTT.

This CDR3 reads CAIKGPREGEQYF. The CDR3 coding sequence is TGTGCCATCAAGGGACCCCGCGAGGGCGAGCAGTACTTC. The V call is TRBV10-3, the J call TRBJ2-7, with D perhaps assigned TRBD1 or TRBD2 (5 bases each). Germline V gene data show CDR1 as ENHRY and CDR2 as SYGVKD. CDR3 length: 13 amino acids. Trimming left V 7 bases short and J 6 bases short, with 16 bases between.

The genes are TRBV6-4 and TRBJ2-2; TRBD2 is a possible D gene (6 bases). CDR1 is MRHNA and CDR2 is SNTAGT in the germline V gene. The V and J ends lost 0 bases and 5 bases respectively, with 7 bases between them. The CDR3 totals 14 residues. This CDR3 reads CASSDSGGTGELFF. In nucleotides, the CDR3 is TGTGCCAGCAGTGACTCGGGGGGAACCGGGGAGCTGTTTTTT.

The chain has TRBV28 and TRBJ2-6, with D possibly being TRBD1 (6 bases). The length of the CDR3 is 17 residues. Looked up from germline, CDR1 is MDHEN and CDR2 is SYDVKM. The germline V and J ends were trimmed by 5 bases and 3 bases, with 17 bases remaining between them. The CDR3 loop reads CASSLDSQGRGANVLTF. The CDR3 bases are TGTGCCAGCAGTCTAGACTCTCAGGGGCGTGGGGCCAACGTCCTGACTTTC. The entire variable domain, with the rest obtained from reference TRBV28 and TRBJ2-6, is as follows: DVKVTQSSRYLVKRTGEKVFLECVQDMDHENMFWYRQDPGLGLRLIYFSYDVKMKEKGDIPEGYSVSREKKERFSLILESASTNQTSMYLCASSLDSQGRGANVLTFGAGSRLTVL.

In its sample, this clone was seen many times. The chain couples TRBV29-1 to TRBJ2-7, with unresolved D. Germline CDR1 SQVTM, CDR2 ANQGSEA. This CDR3 region has 13 residues. Trimming stripped 1 base from V and 3 bases from J, with 10 bases between. The CDR3 reads CSVEVRPGYEQYF. CDR3 DNA: TGCAGCGTTGAAGTCCGACCCGGCTACGAGCAGTACTTC.

This sequence joins TRBV18 and TRBJ2-1; weak D call: TRBD1 (6 bases). The CDR3 covers 18 residues. Germline lookup yields CDR1 KGHSH and CDR2 LQKENI. Trimming took 6 bases from V and 0 from J, leaving 21 bases between them. CDR3 amino acids: CASSTTGDLLGSYNEQFF. The CDR3 coding sequence is TGTGCCAGCTCTACGACAGGTGATCTTCTGGGCTCCTACAATGAGCAGTTCTTC.

The chain carries TRBV27 and TRBJ1-1; D call uncertain. The CDR3 contains 13 residues. Germline values: CDR1 MNHEY, CDR2 SMNVEV (reference sequence). The germline V and J ends were trimmed by 6 bases and 10 bases, with 18 bases remaining between them. The CDR3 protein is CASSHTAEFRAFF. The CDR3 DNA reads as TGTGCCAGCAGCCATACAGCGGAATTTCGAGCTTTCTTT.

There are a few counts of this clone. The J gene is TRBJ2-7, the V gene TRBV6-5, with D maybe TRBD2 (6 bases). CDR1 and CDR2 from the germline V gene are MNHEY and SVGAGI. The CDR3 consists of 14 residues. V lost 10 bases and J 5 bases, leaving 21 bases between the germline ends. This CDR3 reads CATSRVGSVHEQYF. Written as DNA, the CDR3 is TGTGCCACCTCACGGGTCGGGAGCGTCCACGAGCAGTACTTC.

The J gene is TRBJ2-1, the V gene TRBV27; perhaps TRBD1 as D (5 bases). V was clipped by 9 bases and J by 5 bases, with 8 bases between them. Germline-derived CDR1 and CDR2 are MNHEY and SMNVEV (reference sequence). The CDR3 is 11 amino acids. This chain's CDR3 is CARGPDNEQFF. CDR3 bases: TGTGCCAGGGGGCCCGACAATGAGCAGTTCTTC.

Comments on this clone: A much larger clone differs from this one at a single base, so this may be a read error. The chain couples TRBV14 to TRBJ2-7; D uncertain. Germline lookup yields CDR1 SGHDN and CDR2 FVKESK. The V end lost 4 bases, the J end lost 3 bases, and 4 bases lay between the germline ends. This CDR3 spans 11 amino acids. CDR3 DNA sequence: TGTGCCAGCAGCCTAAACTACGAGCAGTACTTC. Protein product: CASSLNYEQYF.

Ten or more counts support this clone. V is TRBV18 and J is TRBJ2-2, with 9 nucleotides matching TRBD2. V lost 5 bases, J lost 7 bases, and 11 bases stayed unmatched. Per the germline V gene, CDR1 is KGHSH and CDR2 is LQKENI. CDR3 size: 16 residues. The CDR3 nucleotides read TGTGCCAGCTCAACGGCGAGCGGGAGGAAGGTCGGGGAGCTGTTTTTT. Encoded protein: CASSTASGRKVGELFF. Full variable domain (outside the CDR3, taken from reference TRBV18 and TRBJ2-2): NAGVMQNPRHLVRRRGQEARLRCSPMKGHSHVYWYRQLPEEGLKFMVYLQKENIIDESGMPKERFSAEFPKEGPSILRIQQVVRGDSAAYFCASSTASGRKVGELFFGEGSRLTVL.